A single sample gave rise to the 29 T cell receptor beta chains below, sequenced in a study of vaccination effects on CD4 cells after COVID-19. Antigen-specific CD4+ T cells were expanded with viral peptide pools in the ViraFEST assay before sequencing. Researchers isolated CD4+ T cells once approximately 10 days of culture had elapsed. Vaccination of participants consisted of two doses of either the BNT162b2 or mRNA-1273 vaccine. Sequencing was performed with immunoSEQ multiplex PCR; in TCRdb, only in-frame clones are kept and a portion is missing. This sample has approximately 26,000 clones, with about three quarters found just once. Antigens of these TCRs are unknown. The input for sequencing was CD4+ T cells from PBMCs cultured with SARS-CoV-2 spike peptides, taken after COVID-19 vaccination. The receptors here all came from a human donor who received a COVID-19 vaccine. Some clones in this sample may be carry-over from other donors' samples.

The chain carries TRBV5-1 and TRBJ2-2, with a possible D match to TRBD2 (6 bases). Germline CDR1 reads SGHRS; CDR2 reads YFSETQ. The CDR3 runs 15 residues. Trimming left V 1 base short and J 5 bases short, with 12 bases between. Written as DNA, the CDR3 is TGCGCCAGCAGCTTGAGGCAGGGAGGTACCGGGGAGCTGTTTTTT. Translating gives CASSLRQGGTGELFF.

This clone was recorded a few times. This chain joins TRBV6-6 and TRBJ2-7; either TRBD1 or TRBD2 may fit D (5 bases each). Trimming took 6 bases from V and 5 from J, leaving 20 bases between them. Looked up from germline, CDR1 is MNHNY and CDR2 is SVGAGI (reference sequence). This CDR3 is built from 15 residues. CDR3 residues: CASRRYQGRNDEQYV. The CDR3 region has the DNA TGTGCCAGCAGGAGATATCAGGGACGAAATGACGAGCAGTACGTC.

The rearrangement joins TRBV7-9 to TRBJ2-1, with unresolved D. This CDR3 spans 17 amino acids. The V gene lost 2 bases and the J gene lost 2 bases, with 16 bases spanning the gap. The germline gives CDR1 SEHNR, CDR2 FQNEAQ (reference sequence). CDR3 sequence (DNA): TGTGCCAGCAGCTTACCCGTCGGCAGGTCAACCTACAATGAGCAGTTCTTC. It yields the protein CASSLPVGRSTYNEQFF.

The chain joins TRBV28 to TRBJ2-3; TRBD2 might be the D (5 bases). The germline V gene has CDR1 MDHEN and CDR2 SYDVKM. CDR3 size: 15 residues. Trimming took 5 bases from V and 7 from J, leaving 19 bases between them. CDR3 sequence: CASSNRQRLGNTQYF. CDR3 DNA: TGTGCCAGCAGTAACCGCCAGCGGCTTGGGAATACGCAGTATTTT. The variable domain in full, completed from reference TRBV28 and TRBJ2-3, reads DVKVTQSSRYLVKRTGEKVFLECVQDMDHENMFWYRQDPGLGLRLIYFSYDVKMKEKGDIPEGYSVSREKKERFSLILESASTNQTSMYLCASSNRQRLGNTQYFGPGTRLTVL.

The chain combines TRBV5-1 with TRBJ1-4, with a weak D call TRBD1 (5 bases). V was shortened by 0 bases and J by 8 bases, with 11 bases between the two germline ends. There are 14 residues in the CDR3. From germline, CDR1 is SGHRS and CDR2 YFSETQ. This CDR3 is CASSLEGAGEKLFF. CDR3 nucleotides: TGCGCCAGCAGCTTGGAAGGGGCGGGGGAAAAACTGTTTTTT.

The CDR3 nucleotides read TGTGCCAGCAGTTTCCTTGCCTTCTCGGATTCACCCCTCCACTTT. Its translation: CASSFLAFSDSPLHF. The chain combines TRBV6-5 with TRBJ1-6; no firm D call. CDR1 is MNHEY, CDR2 SVGAGI, per germline. Trimming shortened V by 4 bases and J by 8 bases, and 15 bases separated the two germline ends. CDR3 length: 15 amino acids.

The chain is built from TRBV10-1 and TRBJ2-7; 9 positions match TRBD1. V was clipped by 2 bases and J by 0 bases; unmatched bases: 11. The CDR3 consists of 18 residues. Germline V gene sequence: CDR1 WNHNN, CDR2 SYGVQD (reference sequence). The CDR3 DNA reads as TGCGCCAGCAGTGAGCTTGACAGGGGGACAGGTGGCTCCTACGAGCAGTACGTC. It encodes CASSELDRGTGGSYEQYV.

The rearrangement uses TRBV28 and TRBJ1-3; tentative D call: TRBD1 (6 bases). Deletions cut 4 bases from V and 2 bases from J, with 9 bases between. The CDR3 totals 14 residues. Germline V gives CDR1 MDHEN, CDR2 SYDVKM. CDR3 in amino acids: CASSYQGPGNTIYF. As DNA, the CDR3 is TGTGCCAGCAGTTATCAGGGGCCTGGAAACACCATATATTTT.

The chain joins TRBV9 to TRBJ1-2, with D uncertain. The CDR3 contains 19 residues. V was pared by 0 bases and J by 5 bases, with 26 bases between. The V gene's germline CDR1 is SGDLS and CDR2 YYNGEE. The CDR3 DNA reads TGTGCCAGCAGCGTAGCTGAAACCTCTTACCCGAAAGCAACATATGGCTACACCTTC. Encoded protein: CASSVAETSYPKATYGYTF.

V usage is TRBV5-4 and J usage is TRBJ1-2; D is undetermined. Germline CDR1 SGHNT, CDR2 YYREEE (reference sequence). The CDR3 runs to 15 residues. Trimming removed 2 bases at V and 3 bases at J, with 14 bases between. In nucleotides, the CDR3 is TGTGCCAGCAGCTTTTCGACAATTACGGACTATGGCTACACCTTC. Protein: CASSFSTITDYGYTF.

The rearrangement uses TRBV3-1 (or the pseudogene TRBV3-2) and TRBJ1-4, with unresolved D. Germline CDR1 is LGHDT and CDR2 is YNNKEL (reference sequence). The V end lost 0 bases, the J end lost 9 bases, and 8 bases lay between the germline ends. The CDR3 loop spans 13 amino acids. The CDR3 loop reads CASSQEGIQKLFF. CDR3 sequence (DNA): TGTGCCAGCAGCCAAGAGGGGATCCAAAAACTGTTTTTT.

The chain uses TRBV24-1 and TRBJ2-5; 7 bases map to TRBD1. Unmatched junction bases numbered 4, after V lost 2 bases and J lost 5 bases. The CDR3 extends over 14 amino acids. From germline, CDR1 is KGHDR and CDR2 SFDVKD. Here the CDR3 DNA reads TGTGCCACCAGTGATTCGAGGGGGCGGGAGACCCAGTACTTC. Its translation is CATSDSRGRETQYF.

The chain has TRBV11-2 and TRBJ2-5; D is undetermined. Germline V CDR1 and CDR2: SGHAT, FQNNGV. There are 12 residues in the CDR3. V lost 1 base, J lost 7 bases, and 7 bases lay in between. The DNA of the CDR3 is TGTGCCAGCAGCTTAGGATCGGCGACCCAGTACTTC. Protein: CASSLGSATQYF.

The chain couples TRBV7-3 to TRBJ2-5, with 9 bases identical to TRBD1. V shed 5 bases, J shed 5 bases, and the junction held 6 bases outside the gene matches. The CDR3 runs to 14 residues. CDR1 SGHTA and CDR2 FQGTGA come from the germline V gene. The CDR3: CASSPQGARETQYF. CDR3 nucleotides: TGTGCCAGCAGCCCACAGGGGGCGCGGGAGACCCAGTACTTC. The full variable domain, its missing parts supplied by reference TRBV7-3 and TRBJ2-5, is GAGVSQTPSNKVTEKGKYVELRCDPISGHTALYWYRQSLGQGPEFLIYFQGTGAADDSGLPNDRFFAVRPEGSVSTLKIQRTERGDSAVYLCASSPQGARETQYFGPGTRLLVL.

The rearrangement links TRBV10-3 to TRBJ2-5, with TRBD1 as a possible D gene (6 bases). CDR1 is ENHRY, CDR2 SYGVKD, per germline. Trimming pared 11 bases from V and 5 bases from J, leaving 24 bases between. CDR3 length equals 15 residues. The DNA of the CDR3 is TGTGCCTCCTTGACAGGTCACTTAGAGGGGGAGACCCAGTACTTC. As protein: CASLTGHLEGETQYF.

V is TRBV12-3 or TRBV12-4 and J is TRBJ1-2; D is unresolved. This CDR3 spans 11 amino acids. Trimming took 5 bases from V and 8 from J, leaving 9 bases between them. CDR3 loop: CASSHGPGYTF. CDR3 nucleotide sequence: TGTGCCAGCAGTCACGGACCAGGCTACACCTTC.

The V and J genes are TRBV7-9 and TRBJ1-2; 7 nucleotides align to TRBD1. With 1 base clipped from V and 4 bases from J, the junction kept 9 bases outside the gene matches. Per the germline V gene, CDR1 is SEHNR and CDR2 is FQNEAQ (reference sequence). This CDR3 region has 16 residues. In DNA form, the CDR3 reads TGTGCCAGCAGCTTAGAAGGAACAGGGGCTGGCTATGGCTACACCTTC. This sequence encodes CASSLEGTGAGYGYTF.

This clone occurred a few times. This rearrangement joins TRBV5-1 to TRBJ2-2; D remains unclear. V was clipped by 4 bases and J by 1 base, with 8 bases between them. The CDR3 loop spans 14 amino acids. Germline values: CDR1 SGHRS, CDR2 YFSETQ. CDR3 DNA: TGCGCCAGCAGCCTAACATGGAACACCGGGGAGCTGTTTTTT. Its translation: CASSLTWNTGELFF.

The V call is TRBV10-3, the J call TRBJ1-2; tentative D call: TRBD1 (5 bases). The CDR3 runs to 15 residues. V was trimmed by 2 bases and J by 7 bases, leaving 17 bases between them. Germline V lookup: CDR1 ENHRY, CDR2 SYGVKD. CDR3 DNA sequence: TGTGCCATCAGTGAGGACAGCTCCCCCTTAGGTGGCTACACCTTC. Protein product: CAISEDSSPLGGYTF.

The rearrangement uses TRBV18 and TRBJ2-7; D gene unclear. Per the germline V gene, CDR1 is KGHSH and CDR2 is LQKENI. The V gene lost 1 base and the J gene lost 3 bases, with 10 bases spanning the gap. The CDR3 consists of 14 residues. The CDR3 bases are TGTGCCAGCTCACCACTTGGGCGGAACTACGAGCAGTACGTC. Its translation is CASSPLGRNYEQYV.

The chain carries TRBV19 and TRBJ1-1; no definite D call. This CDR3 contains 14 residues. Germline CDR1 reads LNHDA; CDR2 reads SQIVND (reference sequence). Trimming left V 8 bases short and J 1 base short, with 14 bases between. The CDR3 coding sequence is TGTGCCAGTGCGAGGGCAGATAGGAACACTGAAGCTTTCTTT. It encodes CASARADRNTEAFF.

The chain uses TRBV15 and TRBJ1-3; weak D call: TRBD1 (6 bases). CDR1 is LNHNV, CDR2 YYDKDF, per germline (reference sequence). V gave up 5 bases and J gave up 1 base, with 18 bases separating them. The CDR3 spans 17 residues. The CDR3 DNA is TGTGCCACCAGCGGGACCGTACAGGGAAGGTCTGGAAACACCATATATTTT. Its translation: CATSGTVQGRSGNTIYF.

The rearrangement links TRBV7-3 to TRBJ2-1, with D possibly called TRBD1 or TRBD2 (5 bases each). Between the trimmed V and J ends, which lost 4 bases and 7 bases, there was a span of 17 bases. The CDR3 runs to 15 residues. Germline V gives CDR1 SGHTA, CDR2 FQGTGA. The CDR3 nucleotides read TGTGCCAGCAGCTCCGATCCGGGGCGTAGAAATGAGCAGTTCTTC. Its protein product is CASSSDPGRRNEQFF.

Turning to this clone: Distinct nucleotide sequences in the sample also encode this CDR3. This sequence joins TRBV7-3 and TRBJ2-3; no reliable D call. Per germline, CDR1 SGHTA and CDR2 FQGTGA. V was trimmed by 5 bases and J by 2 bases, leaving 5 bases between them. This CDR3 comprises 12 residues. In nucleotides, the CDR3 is TGTGCCAGCAGCCCCAACACAGATACGCAGTATTTT. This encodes CASSPNTDTQYF.

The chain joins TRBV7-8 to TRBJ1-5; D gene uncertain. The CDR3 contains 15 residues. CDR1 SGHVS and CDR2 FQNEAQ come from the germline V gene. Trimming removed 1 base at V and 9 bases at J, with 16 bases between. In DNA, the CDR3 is TGTGCCAGCAGCTTAGTCGGCAGCCCCTCGGGGCCCCAGCATTTT. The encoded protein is CASSLVGSPSGPQHF.

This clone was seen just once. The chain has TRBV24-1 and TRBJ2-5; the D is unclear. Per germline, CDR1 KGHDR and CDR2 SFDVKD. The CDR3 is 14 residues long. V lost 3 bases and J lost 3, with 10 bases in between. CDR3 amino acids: CATSDRRGKETQYF. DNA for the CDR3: TGTGCCACCAGTGATCGCCGCGGTAAAGAGACCCAGTACTTC.

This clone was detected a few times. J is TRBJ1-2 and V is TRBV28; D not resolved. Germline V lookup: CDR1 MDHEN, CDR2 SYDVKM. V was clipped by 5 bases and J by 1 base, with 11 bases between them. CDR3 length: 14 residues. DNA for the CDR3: TGTGCCAGCAGTGGACCCGAACTTAACTATGGCTACACCTTC. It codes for CASSGPELNYGYTF.

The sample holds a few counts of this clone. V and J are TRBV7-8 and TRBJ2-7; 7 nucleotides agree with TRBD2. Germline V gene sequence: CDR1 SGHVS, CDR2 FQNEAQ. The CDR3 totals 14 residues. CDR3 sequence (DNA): TGTGCCAGCAGTTTAGCGAGCGGGGTCTACGAGCAGTACGTC. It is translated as CASSLASGVYEQYV.

CDR3 in amino acids: CASSPRPENNEQFF. As DNA, the CDR3 is TGTGCCAGCAGCCCGCGACCAGAGAACAATGAGCAGTTCTTC. This sequence joins TRBV9 and TRBJ2-1, with D unclear. Germline CDR1 and CDR2: SGDLS and YYNGEE. The ends were cut back, 4 bases at V and 5 bases at J, with 13 bases in the middle. CDR3 length equals 14 residues. The full variable domain, rest sourced from reference TRBV9 and TRBJ2-1, is DSGVTQTPKHLITATGQRVTLRCSPRSGDLSVYWYQQSLDQGLQFLIQYYNGEERAKGNILERFSAQQFPDLHSELNLSSLELGDSALYFCASSPRPENNEQFFGPGTRLTVL.